Listed here are 2 T cell receptor beta chains from one sample, sequenced in a study of shared T cell receptors in the human thymus. Using immunoSEQ multiplex PCR, the repertoire was profiled, and TCRdb retains in-frame clones only, with some absent. The sample lists hundreds of thousands of clones, around nine tenths seen once, with 0.01% in the top ten. These same records also appear under a second study, on human thymus T cells.

Sample: thymocytes. These receptors came from a boy under three years old with a congenital heart defect.

This clone was counted a single time. This chain uses TRBV6-1 with TRBJ2-7, with TRBD2 matching over 11 bases. The CDR3 is made up of 20 amino acids. Per germline, CDR1 MNHNS and CDR2 SASEGT. The ends lost 2 bases at V and 4 bases at J; junction bases unmatched: 19. CDR3 sequence reads: CASSELRVTLAGACPYEQYF. CDR3 coding DNA: TGTGCCAGCAGTGAACTCCGCGTTACACTAGCGGGAGCTTGCCCTTACGAGCAGTACTTC.

The chain has TRBV6-5 and TRBJ2-1; D might be TRBD2 (5 bases). The CDR3 length is 13 residues. The germline CDR1 and CDR2 sequences are MNHEY and SVGAGI. V lost 6 bases and J lost 4, with 10 bases in between. The CDR3 DNA reads as TGTGCCAGCAGCTCCGGACTTTACAATGAGCAGTTCTTC. It specifies CASSSGLYNEQFF.